Listed here are 20 T cell receptor beta chains from one sample, sequenced in a study of T cells in Graves' hyperthyroidism and ophthalmopathy. Amplification of TCR beta CDR3 regions was performed using RNA transcripts as template. A set of HTBI primers served as the primers for a first-round RT-PCR of the TCR CDR3. TCRdb processed the multiplex PCR reads anew with MiXCR; each CDR3 protein has one entry. The profile shows about 270,000 distinct CDR3 sequences, approximately 24% of them singletons. Sequenced sample: blood. These receptors originate from a woman in her 40s with Graves' ophthalmopathy.

This clonotype was detected many times. The CDR3 DNA reads TGTGCCAGCAGGGACGGGACAGGGACGTTAGGGTATGGCTACACCTTC. Translated: CASRDGTGTLGYGYTF. The chain carries TRBV6-1 and TRBJ1-2; 9 bases agree with TRBD1. The CDR3 length is 16 residues. CDR1 and CDR2 from the germline V gene are MNHNS and SASEGT. The trim removed 6 bases at V and 5 bases at J, leaving 13 bases unmatched.

Ten or more counts support this clonotype. The chain recombines TRBV7-9 with TRBJ1-5; D perhaps matches TRBD1 (5 bases). The germline V gene has CDR1 SEHNR and CDR2 FQNEAQ (reference sequence). The CDR3 extends over 14 amino acids. The V and J ends lost 8 bases and 3 bases respectively, with 14 bases between them. The CDR3 spells CASRGPGNNQPQHF. CDR3 coding DNA: TGTGCCAGCCGTGGCCCAGGGAACAATCAGCCCCAGCATTTT. The whole variable domain, remainder taken from reference TRBV7-9 and TRBJ1-5, is DTGVSQNPRHKITKRGQNVTFRCDPISEHNRLYWYRQTLGQGPEFLTYFQNEAQLEKSRLLSDRFSAERPKGSFSTLEIQRTEQGDSAMYLCASRGPGNNQPQHFGDGTRLSIL.

This clonotype has just one count. The chain employs TRBV11-2 and TRBJ1-5; D ambiguous. The germline CDR1 and CDR2 sequences are SGHAT and FQNNGV. This CDR3 spans 12 amino acids. Trimming shortened V by 5 bases and J by 4 bases, and 6 bases separated the two germline ends. CDR3 in DNA: TGTGCCAGCAGCCATATTAATCAGCCCCAGCATTTT. This codes for CASSHINQPQHF.

The rearrangement uses TRBV6-1 and TRBJ1-2; 10 bases agree with TRBD1. Germline CDR1 and CDR2: MNHNS and SASEGT. CDR3 length equals 13 residues. The V and J ends lost 8 bases and 8 bases, in that order; junction bases with no gene match: 8. CDR3: CASAGTGAFGYTF. DNA of the CDR3: TGTGCCAGCGCCGGGACAGGGGCCTTCGGCTACACCTTC.

This clonotype was picked up many times. The chain combines TRBV15 with TRBJ1-2; tentatively, D is TRBD1 (6 bases). Germline loops: CDR1 LNHNV, CDR2 YYDKDF (reference sequence). Trimming took 5 bases from V and 4 from J, leaving 17 bases between them. The CDR3 contains 15 residues. CDR3 in amino acids: CATSVAGGRAYGYTF. The CDR3 DNA is TGTGCCACCAGCGTGGCCGGGGGGCGGGCCTATGGCTACACCTTC.

The chain has TRBV3-1 and TRBJ2-5; 13 bases map to TRBD2. The CDR3 runs 17 residues. Germline CDR1 and CDR2: LGHDT and YNNKEL (reference sequence). V lost 4 bases and J lost 5; bases outside the gene matches: 10. CDR3 nucleotide sequence: TGTGCCAGCAGCCCCCATAGGACTAGCGGGAGCCGGGAGACCCAGTACTTC. Translation gives CASSPHRTSGSRETQYF.

There are many counts of this clonotype. The CDR3 loop reads CASSATDNQPQHF. The CDR3 DNA reads TGTGCCAGCAGTGCAACAGACAATCAGCCCCAGCATTTT. The genes are TRBV6-1 and TRBJ1-5; no reliable D call. V was clipped by 4 bases and J by 3 bases, with 7 bases between them. The CDR3 extends over 13 amino acids. Germline V gene lookup returns CDR1 MNHNS and CDR2 SASEGT.

The chain recombines TRBV2 with TRBJ1-5, with 7 bases identical to TRBD1. V was clipped by 8 bases and J by 3 bases; unmatched bases: 10. This CDR3 contains 15 residues. The germline V gene has CDR1 SNHLY and CDR2 FYNNEI. CDR3 nucleotide sequence: TGTGCCAGCCGGTTAGGGGACAGTGACAATCAGCCCCAGCATTTT. Translating gives CASRLGDSDNQPQHF.

This clonotype was picked up many times. The genes are TRBV18 and TRBJ2-7, with TRBD1 as a possible D gene (7 bases). V was shortened by 5 bases and J by 7 bases, with 24 bases between the two germline ends. CDR3 length equals 16 residues. Germline-derived CDR1 and CDR2 are KGHSH and LQKENI. CDR3 amino acids: CASSSQQGFGGGEQYF. The DNA of the CDR3 is TGTGCCAGCTCATCACAACAGGGGTTCGGGGGCGGGGAGCAGTACTTC.

The gene calls are TRBV10-3 and TRBJ2-7, with 11 bases identical to TRBD2. This CDR3 comprises 14 residues. V dropped 6 bases and J dropped 4; count of bases not matched to a gene: 5. Germline CDR1 and CDR2: ENHRY and SYGVKD. CDR3 sequence: CAIRLAGDLYEQYF. Written as DNA, the CDR3 is TGTGCCATCAGACTAGCGGGAGACCTTTACGAGCAGTACTTC.

There are many counts of this clonotype. This rearrangement joins TRBV5-1 to TRBJ1-2, with D possibly TRBD1 on 5 matching bases. The CDR3 length is 12 residues. Germline assignment: CDR1 SGHRS and CDR2 YFSETQ. The V gene lost 0 bases and the J gene lost 7 bases, with 7 bases spanning the gap. In DNA form, the CDR3 reads TGCGCCAGCAGCTTGGGACAGTTTGGCTACACCTTC. Protein sequence: CASSLGQFGYTF.

The chain uses TRBV28 and TRBJ1-2, with D unresolved. Trimming cost V 2 bases and J 4 bases, with 11 bases left between them. Germline loops: CDR1 MDHEN, CDR2 SYDVKM. This CDR3 has 14 amino acids. CDR3: CASSLTEGGYGYTF. CDR3 DNA sequence: TGTGCCAGCAGTTTAACGGAAGGAGGCTATGGCTACACCTTC.

Ten or more counts support this clonotype. V usage is TRBV28 and J usage is TRBJ2-1; 13 bases are shared with TRBD2. Germline V gives CDR1 MDHEN, CDR2 SYDVKM. The V gene end was trimmed by 2 bases and the J gene end by 8 bases; junction bases not matched to a gene: 12. The CDR3 is 18 amino acids. The CDR3 loop is CASSLTAGTSGNVDEQFF. Written as DNA, the CDR3 is TGTGCCAGCAGTTTAACTGCCGGGACTAGCGGGAATGTCGATGAGCAGTTCTTC.

The rearrangement links TRBV6-1 to TRBJ2-7, with 8 bases lining up with TRBD2. This CDR3 spans 15 amino acids. J gave up 5 bases and V 3 bases, and 9 bases lay outside the gene matches. The germline gives CDR1 MNHNS, CDR2 SASEGT. The CDR3: CASSEVAGRAHEQYF. The CDR3 DNA is TGTGCCAGCAGTGAGGTAGCGGGACGTGCCCACGAGCAGTACTTC.

This clonotype has at least ten counts. This chain joins TRBV12-3 or TRBV12-4 and TRBJ1-2, with D possibly TRBD1 on 5 matching bases. The V and J ends lost 6 bases and 2 bases respectively, with 19 bases between them. The CDR3 is 16 residues long. The CDR3 protein is CASRSPSGIMNYGYTF. The DNA of the CDR3 is TGTGCCAGCAGATCCCCCTCAGGGATTATGAACTATGGCTACACCTTC.

The sample holds a few counts of this clonotype. The CDR3 reads CASSHTTGGYGYTF. The CDR3, as DNA: TGTGCCAGTAGTCACACGACAGGGGGCTATGGCTACACCTTC. The genes are TRBV19 and TRBJ1-2, with 9 bases lining up with TRBD1. Germline V gene lookup returns CDR1 LNHDA and CDR2 SQIVND (reference sequence). The CDR3 is 14 residues long. With V trimmed by 5 bases and J by 4 bases, 5 bases remained unmatched.

This clonotype was detected a few times. A much larger clone lies a single base off, so this may be a read error. The V call is TRBV3-1, the J call TRBJ1-2, with D possibly TRBD1 on 6 matching bases. This CDR3 spans 16 amino acids. The V and J ends lost 4 bases and 3 bases respectively, with 18 bases between them. Germline values: CDR1 LGHDT, CDR2 YNNKEL (reference sequence). In nucleotides, the CDR3 is TGTGCCAGCAGCCCCGGGACAAACGAACTACACTATGGCTACACCTTC. It is translated as CASSPGTNELHYGYTF. Filled out from reference TRBV3-1 and TRBJ1-2, the complete variable domain reads DTAVSQTPKYLVTQMGNDKSIKCEQNLGHDTMYWYKQDSKKFLKIMFSYNNKELIINETVPNRFSPKSPDKAHLNLHINSLELGDSAVYFCASSPGTNELHYGYTFGSGTRLTVV.

The J gene is TRBJ2-7, the V gene TRBV19; the D is unclear. The CDR3 has 13 amino acids. The ends were cut back, 5 bases at V and 0 bases at J, with 8 bases in the middle. The germline CDR1 and CDR2 sequences are LNHDA and SQIVND (reference sequence). DNA for the CDR3: TGTGCCAGTAGTGCGGACGCCTCCTACGAGCAGTACTTC. Protein sequence: CASSADASYEQYF.

V gene TRBV12-3 or TRBV12-4 combines with J gene TRBJ2-7; 11 bases line up with TRBD1. J gave up 6 bases and V 4 bases, and 5 bases lay outside the gene matches. The CDR3 consists of 14 residues. The CDR3 nucleotides read TGTGCCAGCAGTTCCCCGGGACAGGGGGTCGAGCAGTACTTC. Amino acid sequence: CASSSPGQGVEQYF.

The table lists this clonotype with many counts. V usage is TRBV7-6 and J usage is TRBJ2-2; D remains unclear. From germline, CDR1 is SGHVS and CDR2 FNYEAQ. The CDR3 has 15 amino acids. V dropped 1 base and J dropped 0 bases, with 6 bases sitting between them. The DNA of the CDR3 is TGTGCCAGCAGCTTAGAACCTACGAACACCGGGGAGCTGTTTTTT. Translated: CASSLEPTNTGELFF. The full variable domain, in which reference TRBV7-6 and TRBJ2-2 provide the parts outside the CDR3, is GAGVSQSPRYKVTKRGQDVALRCDPISGHVSLYWYRQALGQGPEFLTYFNYEAQQDKSGLPNDRFSAERPEGSISTLTIQRTEQRDSAMYRCASSLEPTNTGELFFGEGSRLTVL.